This entry concerns a single T cell receptor (beta chain). Its antigen is unknown. Using quantitative 5'-RACE with molecular barcodes, the authors made TCR beta libraries. TCRdb processed the 5' RACE reads anew with MiXCR; each CDR3 protein has one entry. The sample lists over 30,000 distinct CDR3 sequences; roughly 11% were seen once. The sample belongs to a study of CD8 T cells in ankylosing spondylitis. Study-level findings and limits: Within ankylosing spondylitis blood, a TCR beta motif made up of several highly homologous variants appeared to be characteristic.

The sequenced material came from synovial fluid, either unsorted or a sorted T cell fraction (not recorded which). The clonotype originates from a male donor with ankylosing spondylitis.

CDR3 residues: CASSPSAYRGGTEAFF. The CDR3 DNA follows: TGTGCCAGCTCACCTTCCGCTTACAGGGGGGGGACTGAAGCTTTCTTT. This chain uses TRBV18 with TRBJ1-1; TRBD1 agrees at 8 bases. The CDR3 loop spans 16 amino acids. The V gene end was trimmed by 3 bases and the J gene end by 5 bases; junction bases not matched to a gene: 11. CDR1 is KGHSH, CDR2 LQKENI, per germline.